These 23 T cell receptor beta chains originate from one sample sequenced in a study of shared T cell receptors in the human thymus. Produced via immunoSEQ multiplex PCR; TCRdb's table is partial and in-frame only. The sample has hundreds of thousands of clones, approximately 87% seen once. These same data were also listed under a study on human thymus T cells.

The sample consisted of thymocytes. The source is a boy in the first two years of life with a congenital heart defect.

This clone has a handful of counts. The chain couples TRBV4-3 to TRBJ2-7; 11 bases agree with TRBD2. This CDR3 is built from 15 residues. Germline V lookup: CDR1 LGHNA, CDR2 YSLEER. Trimming cost V 0 bases and J 6 bases; bases outside gene matches: 4. CDR3 sequence: CASSQDNSGRGEQYF. DNA for the CDR3: TGCGCCAGCAGCCAAGATAATAGCGGGAGGGGCGAGCAGTACTTC.

This clone was detected only a few times. The rearrangement joins TRBV14 to TRBJ2-1; D might be TRBD1 (5 bases). The CDR3 contains 13 residues. CDR1 and CDR2 from the germline V gene are SGHDN and FVKESK. Trimming cost V 0 bases and J 5 bases, with 5 bases left between them. The CDR3 region has the DNA TGTGCCAGCAGCCAAGACAGGGACAATGAGCAGTTCTTC. It encodes CASSQDRDNEQFF.

V usage is TRBV19 and J usage is TRBJ1-1, with TRBD1 as a possible D gene (6 bases). This CDR3 has 14 amino acids. Germline CDR1 reads LNHDA; CDR2 reads SQIVND (reference sequence). V lost 6 bases and J 3 bases, leaving 14 bases between the germline ends. The CDR3 spells CASRSGARDTEAFF. The CDR3 bases are TGTGCCAGTAGGTCAGGGGCGCGGGACACTGAAGCTTTCTTT.

This clone has only a few counts. The J gene is TRBJ1-3, the V gene TRBV5-6; tentative D call: TRBD1 (6 bases). Deletions cut 4 bases from V and 0 bases from J, with 8 bases between. The CDR3 loop spans 14 amino acids. The V gene's germline CDR1 is SGHDT and CDR2 YYEEEE. CDR3 coding DNA: TGTGCCAGCAGCGAGGACAGCTCTGGAAACACCATATATTTT. Amino acids: CASSEDSSGNTIYF.

On this clone itself: Other DNA sequences in this sample translate to the same CDR3. This chain joins TRBV7-9 and TRBJ2-7; 7 bases line up with TRBD1. Germline CDR1 and CDR2: SEHNR and FQNEAQ (reference sequence). Trimming removed 5 bases from V and 2 bases from J; junction bases left unmatched: 6. This CDR3 comprises 14 residues. CDR3 in DNA: TGTGCCAGCAGCCAACAGGGGAACCCCTACGAGCAGTACTTC. Amino acid sequence: CASSQQGNPYEQYF.

V usage is TRBV18 and J usage is TRBJ1-1, with D possibly being TRBD1 (6 bases). Germline CDR1 reads KGHSH; CDR2 reads LQKENI. V lost 1 base and J lost 4, with 16 bases in between. The CDR3 consists of 16 residues. DNA of the CDR3: TGTGCCAGCTCACCACTTTACACAGGGTGGGTCACTGAAGCTTTCTTT. This sequence encodes CASSPLYTGWVTEAFF.

This clone was seen just once. The V and J genes are TRBV15 and TRBJ1-5; no clear D. Trimming shortened V by 0 bases and J by 4 bases, and 13 bases separated the two germline ends. The CDR3 contains 16 residues. CDR1 LNHNV and CDR2 YYDKDF come from the germline V gene (reference sequence). The CDR3 coding sequence is TGTGCCACCAGCAGAGAGGTAAGGGAGTGGAATCAGCCCCAGCATTTT. This codes for CATSREVREWNQPQHF.

The chain employs TRBV7-9 and TRBJ1-1, with TRBD1 matching 7 bases. V gave up 8 bases and J gave up 5 bases; unmatched junction bases: 8. This CDR3 has 13 residues. Per germline, CDR1 SEHNR and CDR2 FQNEAQ (reference sequence). The CDR3 loop reads CASQKGARTEAFF. CDR3 bases: TGTGCCAGCCAAAAGGGGGCGCGGACTGAAGCTTTCTTT.

The CDR3 bases are TGTGCCAGCCGCCCTCTTTCAGGGCATCAGCCCCAGCATTTT. Protein: CASRPLSGHQPQHF. The gene calls are TRBV28 and TRBJ1-5; D perhaps matches TRBD1 (5 bases). Germline assignment: CDR1 MDHEN and CDR2 SYDVKM. The CDR3 has 14 residues. Trimming pared 8 bases from V and 5 bases from J, leaving 16 bases between. Combining the CDR3 with reference TRBV28 and TRBJ1-5 gives the whole variable domain DVKVTQSSRYLVKRTGEKVFLECVQDMDHENMFWYRQDPGLGLRLIYFSYDVKMKEKGDIPEGYSVSREKKERFSLILESASTNQTSMYLCASRPLSGHQPQHFGDGTRLSIL.

This clone was observed a single time. The chain uses TRBV5-1 and TRBJ2-7, with 9 bases fitting TRBD1. V dropped 1 base and J dropped 4; count of bases not matched to a gene: 6. The length of the CDR3 is 15 residues. Germline V CDR1 and CDR2: SGHRS, YFSETQ. CDR3 region: CASSLNTGGVYEQYF. The CDR3 DNA is TGCGCCAGCAGCTTGAATACAGGGGGCGTATACGAGCAGTACTTC.

As to this clone: The germline gene is not matched at one end of the junction; a read error may be the cause. The rearrangement joins TRBV20-1 to TRBJ2-1; D not resolved. The CDR3 length is 10 residues. CDR1 DFQATT and CDR2 SNEGSKA come from the germline V gene (reference sequence). The CDR3 bases are TGCAGTGCTCCCTCGGTGGTAATGATCTTC. This translates into CSAPSVVMIF.

The chain links TRBV6-1 to TRBJ2-1, with 9 bases lining up with TRBD2. Germline trimming cut 1 base from V and 6 bases from J; bases unmatched to any gene: 4. Germline CDR1 reads MNHNS; CDR2 reads SASEGT. This CDR3 has 15 amino acids. CDR3 sequence: CASSEDSGSFNEQFF. The CDR3 DNA reads TGTGCCAGCAGTGAAGATAGCGGGAGCTTCAATGAGCAGTTCTTC.

A word on this clone: Mismatch with germline at one junction end may stem from a read error. The sample contains more than one DNA sequence encoding this CDR3. The chain couples TRBV30 to TRBJ1-6; 10 bases fit TRBD1. CDR1 and CDR2 (germline): GTSNPN, SVGIG (reference sequence). CDR3 length: 17 residues. CDR3: CAWTPGQGNSYNSPLHF. The DNA for the CDR3 is TGTGCCTGGACTCCGGGACAGGGGAACTCCTATAATTCCCCCCTCCACTTT.

The chain joins TRBV9 to TRBJ2-7; D may be TRBD2 (6 bases). The CDR3 is 15 residues long. Germline CDR1 SGDLS, CDR2 YYNGEE. The V end was cut by 3 bases, the J end by 5 bases, with 18 bases between. The CDR3 bases are TGTGCCAGCAGCGCGGCCGAGCTGGGAGGCGACGAGCAGTACTTC. Translated, it gives CASSAAELGGDEQYF.

DNA for the CDR3: TGTGCCTGGAGTGTACGTGGGGGGGCCGTTGGCAATCAGCCCCAGCATTTT. It translates to CAWSVRGGAVGNQPQHF. The chain carries TRBV30 and TRBJ1-5; TRBD1 might be the D (6 bases). The CDR3 length is 17 residues. Trimming removed 0 bases at V and 2 bases at J, with 17 bases between. CDR1 and CDR2 (germline): GTSNPN, SVGIG (reference sequence).

This rearrangement joins TRBV6-7 to TRBJ1-2, with 7 positions matching TRBD1. TRBV6-7 is an ORF, with its function uncertain. Losses at the gene ends were 5 bases for V and 6 bases for J; bases not matched to a gene: 3. The CDR3 contains 12 residues. The CDR3 loop is CASSGGQDGYTF. The DNA for the CDR3 is TGTGCCAGCAGTGGCGGACAGGATGGCTACACCTTC.

The V and J genes are TRBV6-1 and TRBJ1-4; D gene uncertain. This CDR3 has 14 amino acids. CDR1 is MNHNS and CDR2 is SASEGT in the germline V gene. The V end was cut by 5 bases, the J end by 4 bases, with 11 bases between. CDR3 amino acids: CASSSVRHNEKLFF. For the CDR3, the DNA is TGTGCCAGCAGTTCTGTCCGACATAATGAAAAACTGTTTTTT.

The chain is built from TRBV18 and TRBJ2-7, with 11 bases identical to TRBD1. In germline, CDR1 is KGHSH, CDR2 LQKENI. This CDR3 has 14 amino acids. Trimming cost V 6 bases and J 4 bases; bases outside gene matches: 5. This CDR3 is CASSRDRGSYEQYF. The DNA for the CDR3 is TGTGCCAGCTCCCGGGACAGGGGGAGTTACGAGCAGTACTTC.

This chain connects TRBV10-2 to TRBJ2-7; 7 bases are shared with TRBD2. V lost 8 bases, J lost 3 bases, and 7 bases stayed unmatched. The germline CDR1 and CDR2 sequences are WSHSY and SAAADI. There are 13 residues in the CDR3. CDR3 sequence (DNA): TGCGCCAGCTCCCTAGCGGTAAGCTACGAGCAGTACTTC. Protein: CASSLAVSYEQYF.

In its sample, this clone was seen a few times. This chain uses TRBV28 with TRBJ2-7; D gene uncertain. Trimming pared 5 bases from V and 3 bases from J, leaving 5 bases between. The germline V gene has CDR1 MDHEN and CDR2 SYDVKM. The CDR3 length is 11 residues. Written as DNA, the CDR3 is TGTGCCAGCAGTGCTAACTACGAGCAGTACTTC. Amino acids: CASSANYEQYF.

CDR3 nucleotides: TGCGCCAGCAGTTCTGCTCCGGGACAGGGGGCGAGAGACGCCTGTGGCTACACCTTC. It codes for CASSSAPGQGARDACGYTF. The V gene is TRBV5-1, the J gene TRBJ1-2; 12 nucleotides align to TRBD1. The germline gives CDR1 SGHRS, CDR2 YFSETQ. The CDR3 is 19 residues long. The V and J ends lost 5 bases and 7 bases, in that order; junction bases with no gene match: 21.

The table lists this clone with a count of one. The chain links TRBV29-1 to TRBJ2-3; possible D gene TRBD2, 7 bases. The CDR3 runs 15 residues. Germline values: CDR1 SQVTM, CDR2 ANQGSEA. V gave up 7 bases and J gave up 2 bases, with 19 bases separating them. The CDR3 protein is CSALLGGGDTDTQYF. The CDR3, as DNA: TGCAGCGCCCTGCTGGGAGGGGGGGACACAGATACGCAGTATTTT.

This clone was detected only a few times. The chain recombines TRBV30 with TRBJ2-5; D call uncertain. Trimming left V 1 base short and J 3 bases short, with 12 bases between. The CDR3 spans 14 residues. From germline, CDR1 is GTSNPN and CDR2 SVGIG (reference sequence). The CDR3 region is CAWSGAQKKETQYF. The CDR3 DNA reads TGTGCCTGGAGTGGGGCGCAGAAAAAAGAGACCCAGTACTTC.